This TCR beta chain stems from a study of blood T cell repertoires in COVID-19. Background on the study: Acute and convalescent COVID-19 specimens originated in the United States, Italy and Spain. T cells, B-cell-depleted T cells, or PBMCs supplied cDNA or gDNA.

The CDR3 extends over 13 amino acids. Germline CDR1 reads MNHEY; CDR2 reads SVGAGI. The germline V and J ends were trimmed by 6 bases and 6 bases, with 9 bases remaining between them. In the original processing: Counts of nucleated cells, estimated from reference gene primer amplification, were obtained. Repertoires were generated with immunoSEQ multiplex PCR, while TCRdb's copy carries only in-frame clones and drops some. The D gene and trimming were derived from the DNA, and the V and J assignments and clone size from that table. The sample records almost 250,000 clones, about 84% being singletons.

Sequencing input: peripheral blood. The rearrangement links TRBV6-5 to TRBJ2-6; D remains unclear. The TCR comes from a woman of 80 years or more with COVID-19, enrolled during active disease. The CDR3 loop is CASSSLKANVLTF. The CDR3 DNA reads TGTGCCAGCAGCTCCCTAAAGGCCAACGTCCTGACTTTC.